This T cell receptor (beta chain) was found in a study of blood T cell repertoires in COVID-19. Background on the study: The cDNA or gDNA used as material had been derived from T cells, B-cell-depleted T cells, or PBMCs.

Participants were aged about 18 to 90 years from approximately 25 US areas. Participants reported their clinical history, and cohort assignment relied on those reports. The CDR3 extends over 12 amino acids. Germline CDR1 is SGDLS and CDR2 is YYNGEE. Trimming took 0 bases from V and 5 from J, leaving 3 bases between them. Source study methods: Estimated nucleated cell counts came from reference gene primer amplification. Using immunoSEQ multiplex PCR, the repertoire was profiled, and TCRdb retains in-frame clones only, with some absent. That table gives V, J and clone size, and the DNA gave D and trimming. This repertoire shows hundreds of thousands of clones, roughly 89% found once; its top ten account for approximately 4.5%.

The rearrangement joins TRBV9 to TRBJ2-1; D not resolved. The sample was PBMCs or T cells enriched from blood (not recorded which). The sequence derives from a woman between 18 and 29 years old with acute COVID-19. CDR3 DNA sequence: TGTGCCAGCAGCGTAGGAGACAATGAGCAGTTCTTC. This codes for CASSVGDNEQFF. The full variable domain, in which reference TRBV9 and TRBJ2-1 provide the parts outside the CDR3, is DSGVTQTPKHLITATGQRVTLRCSPRSGDLSVYWYQQSLDQGLQFLIQYYNGEERAKGNILERFSAQQFPDLHSELNLSSLELGDSALYFCASSVGDNEQFFGPGTRLTVL.